These 31 T cell receptor beta chains came from one sample sequenced in a study of shared clonotypes between healthy human individuals. Only in-frame clones appear in the TCRdb table, and some are missing; sequencing was by immunoSEQ multiplex PCR. The sample lists some 2.3 million clones; 93% were seen once. The sequencing input was naive CD4+ T cells from PBMCs. Subset defined: CD45RA+ positively selected. These receptors were obtained from a man aged 18-30 years in good health. Some clones in this sample may be carry-over from other donors' samples.

The chain couples TRBV4-1 to TRBJ2-5, with 13 bases lining up with TRBD2. V lost 2 bases, J lost 6 bases, and 21 bases stayed unmatched. Germline CDR1 is MGHRA and CDR2 is YSYEKL. There are 21 residues in the CDR3. The CDR3 protein is CASSQLLLAGGPRASWQTQYF. CDR3 in DNA: TGCGCCAGCAGCCAACTACTACTAGCGGGAGGGCCTCGGGCGTCGTGGCAGACCCAGTACTTC.

The chain combines TRBV2 with TRBJ2-3; D is perhaps TRBD2 (5 bases). V was trimmed by 2 bases and J by 5 bases, leaving 14 bases between them. Germline assignment: CDR1 SNHLY and CDR2 FYNNEI. This CDR3 is 15 amino acids long. CDR3 sequence (DNA): TGTGCCAGCAGTGAAAGAGGGTACGGAGGAGATACGCAGTATTTT. It codes for CASSERGYGGDTQYF.

The chain couples TRBV2 to TRBJ2-2; 8 positions match TRBD1. Germline V CDR1 and CDR2: SNHLY, FYNNEI. Unmatched junction bases numbered 11, after V lost 6 bases and J lost 5 bases. The CDR3 spans 16 residues. DNA for the CDR3: TGTGCCAGCAGGACCGGCGGGACAGGATTTACCGGGGAGCTGTTTTTT. Residues: CASRTGGTGFTGELFF.

The chain uses TRBV19 and TRBJ2-3; 9 bases align to TRBD2. The CDR3 runs to 14 residues. The V gene end was trimmed by 7 bases and the J gene end by 0 bases; junction bases not matched to a gene: 2. The germline CDR1 and CDR2 sequences are LNHDA and SQIVND (reference sequence). For the CDR3, the DNA is TGTGCCAGTAAGCTAGCGGGAAGCACAGATACGCAGTATTTT. Amino acids: CASKLAGSTDTQYF.

The CDR3 bases are TGTGCCAGCAGTGCAGGCTATACAGGGACGGTTCAGCCCCAGCATTTT. This translates into CASSAGYTGTVQPQHF. The chain links TRBV6-1 to TRBJ1-5; D is possibly TRBD1 (6 bases). Per the germline V gene, CDR1 is MNHNS and CDR2 is SASEGT. V lost 4 bases, J lost 6 bases, and 19 bases lay in between. The CDR3 runs 16 residues.

V is TRBV29-1 and J is TRBJ2-5, with 9 bases matching TRBD2. Germline CDR1 is SQVTM and CDR2 is ANQGSEA. J lost 5 bases, V lost 1 base, and 8 bases had no gene match. The CDR3 covers 15 residues. The CDR3 DNA is TGCAGCGTTGAAGGCGGTAGCGGGAGATACGAGACCCAGTACTTC. Residues: CSVEGGSGRYETQYF.

This clone was counted a few times. This chain joins TRBV28 and TRBJ1-1; D not certain. The CDR3 is 12 residues long. Germline CDR1 is MDHEN and CDR2 is SYDVKM. The V end was cut by 3 bases, the J end by 7 bases, with 9 bases between. The DNA for the CDR3 is TGTGCCAGCAGTTTCGGATGGAATGAAGCTTTCTTT. This codes for CASSFGWNEAFF.

The chain combines TRBV5-1 with TRBJ2-7, with D possibly being TRBD1 or TRBD2 (5 bases each). Germline V lookup: CDR1 SGHRS, CDR2 YFSETQ. CDR3 size: 14 residues. Trimming left V 7 bases short and J 2 bases short, with 16 bases between. The CDR3 loop is CASHRDLPPYEQYF. CDR3 sequence (DNA): TGCGCCAGCCACCGGGACCTCCCTCCCTACGAGCAGTACTTC.

The DNA of the CDR3 is TGTGCCAGCAGCTTGAACAGGGAAGGGAACGGGGAGCTGTTTTTT. This translates into CASSLNREGNGELFF. The chain uses TRBV11-3 and TRBJ2-2; maybe TRBD1 (6 bases). Deletions cut 3 bases from V and 7 bases from J, with 15 bases between. Looked up from germline, CDR1 is SGHNT and CDR2 is YENEEA. The CDR3 runs to 15 residues. Drawing the rest from reference TRBV11-3 and TRBJ2-2, the complete variable domain is EAGVVQSPRYKIIEKKQPVAFWCNPISGHNTLYWYLQNLGQGPELLIRYENEEAVDDSQLPKDRFSAERLKGVDSTLKIQPAELGDSAVYLCASSLNREGNGELFFGEGSRLTVL.

The chain joins TRBV7-2 to TRBJ1-2; 7 nucleotides align to TRBD1. Germline values: CDR1 SGHTA, CDR2 FQGNSA. The CDR3 sequence is 14 residues long. V shed 5 bases, J shed 4 bases, and the junction held 7 bases outside the gene matches. CDR3 coding DNA: TGTGCCAGCAGCCCGCGGACAGGACTCTATGGCTACACCTTC. Translated, it gives CASSPRTGLYGYTF. Complete variable domain (other parts from reference TRBV7-2 and TRBJ1-2): GAGVSQSPSNKVTEKGKDVELRCDPISGHTALYWYRQSLGQGLEFLIYFQGNSAPDKSGLPSDRFSAERTGGSVSTLTIQRTQQEDSAVYLCASSPRTGLYGYTFGSGTRLTVV.

The chain combines TRBV2 with TRBJ2-2, with 8 nucleotides matching TRBD1. J lost 4 bases, V lost 5 bases, and 9 bases had no gene match. The CDR3 is 16 amino acids. In germline, CDR1 is SNHLY, CDR2 FYNNEI. This CDR3 reads CASSPRQGIGTGELFF. The CDR3 bases are TGTGCCAGCAGTCCCCGACAGGGGATCGGCACCGGGGAGCTGTTTTTT.

This chain uses TRBV7-9 with TRBJ2-3; D possibly corresponds to TRBD2 (5 bases). The V gene's germline CDR1 is SEHNR and CDR2 FQNEAQ (reference sequence). The V and J ends lost 2 bases and 2 bases respectively, with 8 bases between them. This CDR3 region has 14 residues. CDR3 loop: CASSLSGFTDTQYF. The CDR3, as DNA: TGTGCCAGCAGCTTATCGGGGTTCACAGATACGCAGTATTTT.

The genes are TRBV30 and TRBJ2-5; tentative D call: TRBD2 (6 bases). CDR1 GTSNPN and CDR2 SVGIG come from the germline V gene (reference sequence). The CDR3 sequence is 13 residues long. The V gene lost 1 base and the J gene lost 5 bases, with 11 bases spanning the gap. Here the CDR3 reads CAWSGGARETQYF. CDR3 nucleotides: TGTGCCTGGAGTGGCGGGGCGCGGGAGACCCAGTACTTC.

V is TRBV9 and J is TRBJ2-1; 14 bases are shared with TRBD2. The ends lost 3 bases at V and 8 bases at J; junction bases unmatched: 7. Germline V gene sequence: CDR1 SGDLS, CDR2 YYNGEE. CDR3 length: 16 residues. Here the CDR3 reads CASSAGTSGSRYEQFF. The CDR3 DNA sequence: TGTGCCAGCAGCGCCGGGACTAGCGGGAGTAGGTATGAGCAGTTCTTC.

V and J are TRBV7-6 and TRBJ2-1; no definite D call. Trimming removed 0 bases from V and 0 bases from J, with 9 bases in between. The CDR3 is 16 amino acids. Per the germline V gene, CDR1 is SGHVS and CDR2 is FNYEAQ. The CDR3 bases are TGTGCCAGCAGCTTAGCAGGGTCCACCTCCTACAATGAGCAGTTCTTC. Its protein product is CASSLAGSTSYNEQFF. Together with reference TRBV7-6 and TRBJ2-1, the CDR3 gives the full variable domain: GAGVSQSPRYKVTKRGQDVALRCDPISGHVSLYWYRQALGQGPEFLTYFNYEAQQDKSGLPNDRFSAERPEGSISTLTIQRTEQRDSAMYRCASSLAGSTSYNEQFFGPGTRLTVL.

The chain's CDR3 is CSVGRSTYTGELFF. CDR3 nucleotides: TGCAGCGTGGGGCGGAGCACCTACACCGGGGAGCTGTTTTTT. The J gene is TRBJ2-2, the V gene TRBV29-1; D perhaps matches TRBD1 (5 bases). The CDR3 extends over 14 amino acids. Trimming left V 6 bases short and J 3 bases short, with 14 bases between. From germline, CDR1 is SQVTM and CDR2 ANQGSEA.

On this clone: The same CDR3 also results from other DNA sequences found in this sample. The gene calls are TRBV9 and TRBJ1-4; D is ambiguous. The CDR3 contains 13 residues. The V gene lost 5 bases and the J gene lost 5 bases, with 10 bases spanning the gap. Germline loops: CDR1 SGDLS, CDR2 YYNGEE. CDR3 region: CASSVGPNEKLFF. The CDR3 nucleotides are TGTGCCAGCAGTGTGGGCCCGAATGAAAAACTGTTTTTT.

The chain couples TRBV6-6 to TRBJ1-5; 8 bases line up with TRBD1. This CDR3 has 15 amino acids. V gave up 5 bases and J gave up 6 bases; unmatched junction bases: 9. Germline lookup yields CDR1 MNHNY and CDR2 SVGAGI (reference sequence). The chain's CDR3 is CASSATTGGGQPQHF. The CDR3 coding sequence is TGTGCCAGCAGTGCAACCACAGGGGGTGGTCAGCCCCAGCATTTT.

The V and J genes are TRBV28 and TRBJ2-1; 10 bases line up with TRBD2. This CDR3 comprises 13 residues. The germline gives CDR1 MDHEN, CDR2 SYDVKM. The V gene end was trimmed by 8 bases and the J gene end by 4 bases; junction bases not matched to a gene: 2. CDR3 region: CASGLAAYNEQFF. The CDR3 DNA is TGTGCCAGCGGACTAGCGGCTTACAATGAGCAGTTCTTC.

V usage is TRBV7-3 and J usage is TRBJ2-3; TRBD1 is a possible D gene (5 bases). Trimming shortened V by 6 bases and J by 11 bases, and 15 bases separated the two germline ends. The length of the CDR3 is 12 residues. Germline V gene data show CDR1 as SGHTA and CDR2 as FQGTGA. CDR3 in DNA: TGTGCCAGCAGTCCAAGTGGGGCCAGGCAGTATTTT. The encoded protein is CASSPSGARQYF.

The chain carries TRBV28 and TRBJ1-2, with D possibly matching TRBD1 (6 bases). V lost 3 bases, J lost 2 bases, and 13 bases lay in between. This CDR3 has 15 amino acids. From germline, CDR1 is MDHEN and CDR2 SYDVKM. CDR3 loop: CASSFRGGANYGYTF. The CDR3 nucleotides are TGTGCCAGCAGTTTTAGGGGGGGCGCCAACTATGGCTACACCTTC.

The chain has TRBV7-2 and TRBJ2-6; no reliable D call. In germline, CDR1 is SGHTA, CDR2 FQGNSA. The CDR3 loop spans 16 amino acids. V was clipped by 0 bases and J by 0 bases, with 6 bases between them. The CDR3, as DNA: TGTGCCAGCAGCTTAGCGAAACTCTCTGGGGCCAACGTCCTGACTTTC. Residues: CASSLAKLSGANVLTF.

The chain has TRBV18 and TRBJ1-1; TRBD1 matches at 11 bases. The CDR3 totals 16 residues. V was clipped by 3 bases and J by 1 base; unmatched bases: 4. Per the germline V gene, CDR1 is KGHSH and CDR2 is LQKENI. CDR3 sequence: CASSPRDRGGNTEAFF. The CDR3 region has the DNA TGTGCCAGCTCACCTCGGGACAGGGGGGGGAACACTGAAGCTTTCTTT.

The gene calls are TRBV27 and TRBJ2-2; D tentatively reads TRBD1 or TRBD2 (6 bases each). The CDR3 totals 16 residues. Germline loops: CDR1 MNHEY, CDR2 SMNVEV (reference sequence). V lost 2 bases and J 0 bases, leaving 10 bases between the germline ends. CDR3 nucleotide sequence: TGTGCCAGCAGTTTAGGGGGGCTCTCGAACACCGGGGAGCTGTTTTTT. Protein: CASSLGGLSNTGELFF.

V usage is TRBV5-4 and J usage is TRBJ1-2; 8 bases fit TRBD1. Losses at the gene ends were 4 bases for V and 3 bases for J; bases not matched to a gene: 8. Looked up from germline, CDR1 is SGHNT and CDR2 is YYREEE (reference sequence). The CDR3 runs to 15 residues. The CDR3 DNA is TGTGCCAGCAGCCTCGGGGGACAGGTACACTATGGCTACACCTTC. It codes for CASSLGGQVHYGYTF. Full variable domain (missing parts from reference TRBV5-4 and TRBJ1-2): ETGVTQSPTHLIKTRGQQVTLRCSSQSGHNTVSWYQQALGQGPQFIFQYYREEENGRGNFPPRFSGLQFPNYSSELNVNALELDDSALYLCASSLGGQVHYGYTFGSGTRLTVV.

The chain employs TRBV7-3 and TRBJ2-1; weak D call: TRBD2 (7 bases). The CDR3 contains 15 residues. Germline V gene sequence: CDR1 SGHTA, CDR2 FQGTGA. Trimming left V 5 bases short and J 4 bases short, with 15 bases between. The CDR3 reads CASSRFSGTYNEQFF. The CDR3 nucleotides are TGTGCCAGCAGCCGCTTCAGCGGGACATACAATGAGCAGTTCTTC.

The V and J genes are TRBV7-3 and TRBJ1-3; D gene unclear. The CDR3 is 16 residues long. Trimming left V 2 bases short and J 1 base short, with 12 bases between. Germline assignment: CDR1 SGHTA and CDR2 FQGTGA. As DNA, the CDR3 is TGTGCCAGCAGCTTAGCTACGCCGGGATCTGGAAACACCATATATTTT. As protein: CASSLATPGSGNTIYF.

The V call is TRBV5-1, the J call TRBJ2-6, with 11 positions matching TRBD2. Germline CDR1 reads SGHRS; CDR2 reads YFSETQ. The CDR3 is 21 residues long. The ends lost 0 bases at V and 0 bases at J; junction bases unmatched: 11. The CDR3 coding sequence is TGCGCCAGCAGCTTGGGTGGGGCTAGCGGGAGGCCATACTCTGGGGCCAACGTCCTGACTTTC. Its translation is CASSLGGASGRPYSGANVLTF.

CDR3 region: CASSYSTPGNTIYF. The CDR3 coding sequence is TGTGCCAGCAGTTACTCGACGCCTGGAAACACCATATATTTT. The chain uses TRBV6-5 and TRBJ1-3; D gene uncertain. Trimming removed 0 bases from V and 2 bases from J, with 5 bases in between. Germline loops: CDR1 MNHEY, CDR2 SVGAGI. This CDR3 has 14 residues.

The V call is TRBV7-6, the J call TRBJ2-7; 8 positions agree with TRBD1. CDR3 length equals 13 residues. CDR1 is SGHVS, CDR2 FNYEAQ, per germline. With 5 bases clipped from V and 3 bases from J, the junction kept 3 bases outside the gene matches. CDR3 in amino acids: CASSRTGNYEQYF. In nucleotides, the CDR3 is TGTGCCAGCAGCCGGACAGGGAACTACGAGCAGTACTTC. Filled out from reference TRBV7-6 and TRBJ2-7, the complete variable domain reads GAGVSQSPRYKVTKRGQDVALRCDPISGHVSLYWYRQALGQGPEFLTYFNYEAQQDKSGLPNDRFSAERPEGSISTLTIQRTEQRDSAMYRCASSRTGNYEQYFGPGTRLTVT.

The gene calls are TRBV19 and TRBJ2-7, with D unclear. The CDR3 has 14 amino acids. Looked up from germline, CDR1 is LNHDA and CDR2 is SQIVND (reference sequence). Trimming shortened V by 4 bases and J by 0 bases, and 10 bases separated the two germline ends. The CDR3 DNA is TGTGCCAGTAGTACCGGATCTAACTCCTACGAGCAGTACTTC. Residues: CASSTGSNSYEQYF.